Below, 16 T cell receptor beta chains from the same sample are listed, as sequenced in a study of early T cells in non-severe SARS-CoV-2 infection. TCRdb reprocessed the 5' RACE reads with MiXCR, giving one entry per CDR3 protein. The sample consists of around 60,000 distinct CDR3 sequences, roughly an eighth of them appearing once. The source material was whole blood. These receptor sequences come from an adult who was a healthcare worker with PCR-confirmed SARS-CoV-2 infection or an uninfected control (not recorded which).

V usage is TRBV5-1 and J usage is TRBJ2-7; 8 bases map to TRBD2. The germline gives CDR1 SGHRS, CDR2 YFSETQ. The CDR3 totals 12 residues. Trimming removed 7 bases from V and 2 bases from J; junction bases left unmatched: 2. In DNA form, the CDR3 reads TGCGCCAGCCGGGAGGGGGCCTACGAGCAGTACTTC. The encoded protein is CASREGAYEQYF.

Only one count was recorded for this clonotype. The chain links TRBV11-3 to TRBJ2-1; D perhaps matches TRBD1 (5 bases). The germline V gene encodes CDR1 SGHNT and CDR2 YENEEA. The CDR3 contains 15 residues. The V end was cut by 0 bases, the J end by 5 bases, with 11 bases between. The CDR3 DNA reads as TGTGCCAGCAGCTTAGAGGGGCTTGGGAACAATGAGCAGTTCTTC. Its translation: CASSLEGLGNNEQFF.

This clonotype has a count of ten or more. This rearrangement joins TRBV6-4 to TRBJ2-3; possibly TRBD1 for D (6 bases). The CDR3 is 13 amino acids. V was pared by 11 bases and J by 3 bases, with 15 bases between. Germline assignment: CDR1 MRHNA and CDR2 SNTAGT. The chain's CDR3 is CASGESDTDTQYF. DNA of the CDR3: TGTGCCTCAGGGGAAAGTGATACAGATACGCAGTATTTT.

This clonotype showed up just a few times. The chain joins TRBV7-9 to TRBJ2-3, with D perhaps TRBD1 (6 bases). V lost 5 bases and J lost 2, with 17 bases in between. Germline CDR1 reads SEHNR; CDR2 reads FQNEAQ (reference sequence). The CDR3 totals 16 residues. This CDR3 reads CASSRHGDTYTDTQYF. The CDR3 nucleotides are TGTGCCAGCAGCCGCCACGGGGACACCTACACAGATACGCAGTATTTT.

V is TRBV20-1 and J is TRBJ2-3; D possibly corresponds to TRBD1 (5 bases). Trimming pared 0 bases from V and 4 bases from J, leaving 14 bases between. Germline values: CDR1 DFQATT, CDR2 SNEGSKA (reference sequence). The CDR3 length is 15 residues. CDR3 amino acids: CSAREDMVGSDTQYF. CDR3 DNA: TGCAGTGCTAGAGAGGACATGGTGGGATCAGATACGCAGTATTTT.

V usage is TRBV5-4 and J usage is TRBJ2-4; 8 bases are a match to TRBD1. Trimming cost V 4 bases and J 0 bases; bases outside gene matches: 6. Per the germline V gene, CDR1 is SGHNT and CDR2 is YYREEE (reference sequence). This CDR3 has 16 residues. The CDR3 is CASSPTGGLAKNIQYF. Here the CDR3 DNA reads TGTGCCAGCAGCCCAACAGGGGGTTTAGCCAAAAACATTCAGTACTTC.

Ten or more counts support this clonotype. The CDR3 nucleotides are TGCAGTGCTAGATCCAATACCCAGCGGGGCAGCACAGATACGCAGTATTTT. As protein: CSARSNTQRGSTDTQYF. This sequence joins TRBV20-1 and TRBJ2-3; 7 bases fit TRBD2. The CDR3 extends over 17 amino acids. After removal of 2 bases from V and 0 bases from J, the junction contained 11 bases not matched to a gene. Germline lookup yields CDR1 DFQATT and CDR2 SNEGSKA (reference sequence).

This clonotype was observed a handful of times. The rearrangement links TRBV6-6 to TRBJ2-3; D possibly corresponds to TRBD2 (6 bases). Trimming cost V 4 bases and J 2 bases, with 19 bases left between them. CDR3 size: 17 residues. CDR1 is MNHNY, CDR2 SVGAGI, per germline (reference sequence). The DNA for the CDR3 is TGTGCCAGCAGTTTTCCCGGAGGGTCACCTAACACAGATACGCAGTATTTT. Residues: CASSFPGGSPNTDTQYF.

A few counts support this clonotype. V is TRBV5-1 and J is TRBJ1-1, with D unresolved. There are 14 residues in the CDR3. V lost 0 bases to trimming and J lost 0 bases, with 6 bases between them. From germline, CDR1 is SGHRS and CDR2 YFSETQ. The CDR3 DNA is TGCGCCAGCAGCTTGGAAGTTCTGAACACTGAAGCTTTCTTT. This sequence encodes CASSLEVLNTEAFF. The full variable domain, in which reference TRBV5-1 and TRBJ1-1 provide the parts outside the CDR3, is KAGVTQTPRYLIKTRGQQVTLSCSPISGHRSVSWYQQTPGQGLQFLFEYFSETQRNKGNFPGRFSGRQFSNSRSEMNVSTLELGDSALYLCASSLEVLNTEAFFGQGTRLTVV.

This clonotype was recorded at least ten times. This chain uses TRBV5-1 with TRBJ1-5; D ambiguous. The V gene's germline CDR1 is SGHRS and CDR2 YFSETQ. This CDR3 comprises 15 residues. V was shortened by 0 bases and J by 0 bases, with 7 bases between the two germline ends. Written as DNA, the CDR3 is TGCGCCAGCAGCTTGGACGGCAATAGCAATCAGCCCCAGCATTTT. It translates to CASSLDGNSNQPQHF.

In this sample, this clonotype turned up many times. This sequence joins TRBV29-1 and TRBJ2-4; D tentatively reads TRBD1 or TRBD2 (5 bases each). V lost 6 bases and J 12 bases, leaving 15 bases between the germline ends. This CDR3 has 11 residues. Per the germline V gene, CDR1 is SQVTM and CDR2 is ANQGSEA. Written as DNA, the CDR3 is TGCAGCGTCGCCCGGGACCGTAGTCAGTACTTC. Residues: CSVARDRSQYF.

The rearrangement uses TRBV5-1 and TRBJ2-7; D possibly matches TRBD1 or TRBD2 (6 bases each). The CDR3 extends over 14 amino acids. CDR1 and CDR2 from the germline V gene are SGHRS and YFSETQ. Trimming took 0 bases from V and 4 from J, leaving 11 bases between them. Here the CDR3 reads CASSLVGGAYEQYF. The CDR3 nucleotides read TGCGCCAGCAGCTTGGTCGGGGGCGCTTACGAGCAGTACTTC.

This clonotype was observed many times. This chain joins TRBV12-5 and TRBJ2-1, with a weak D call TRBD2 (5 bases). CDR3 length equals 14 residues. Trimming shortened V by 7 bases and J by 0 bases, and 10 bases separated the two germline ends. Germline V lookup: CDR1 LGHNT, CDR2 FRNRAP. The CDR3 coding sequence is TGTGCTAGTGCCAAAGGACTCTCCTACAATGAGCAGTTCTTC. Translation: CASAKGLSYNEQFF.

The chain couples TRBV14 to TRBJ2-1; TRBD2 matches at 11 bases. Germline CDR1 reads SGHDN; CDR2 reads FVKESK. The length of the CDR3 is 15 residues. V dropped 6 bases and J dropped 4; count of bases not matched to a gene: 5. This CDR3 is CASRPLAGGYNEQFF. The CDR3 DNA reads as TGTGCCAGCAGACCCCTAGCGGGAGGTTACAATGAGCAGTTCTTC.

The rearrangement uses TRBV29-1 and TRBJ2-7; D possibly corresponds to TRBD2 (6 bases). The germline CDR1 and CDR2 sequences are SQVTM and ANQGSEA. The length of the CDR3 is 12 residues. Deletions cut 3 bases from V and 10 bases from J, with 16 bases between. The CDR3 bases are TGCAGCGTTGATTCTCCCGGGACTCCCCAGTACTTC. This codes for CSVDSPGTPQYF.

CDR3 residues: CASSLGQGEANVLTF. CDR3 DNA: TGTGCCAGCAGCCTGGGACAGGGTGAGGCCAACGTCCTGACTTTC. The chain carries TRBV7-9 and TRBJ2-6, with 9 bases aligning to TRBD1. The CDR3 contains 15 residues. Germline CDR1 is SEHNR and CDR2 is FQNEAQ (reference sequence). Trimming took 5 bases from V and 6 from J; bases not matched to a gene: 5.